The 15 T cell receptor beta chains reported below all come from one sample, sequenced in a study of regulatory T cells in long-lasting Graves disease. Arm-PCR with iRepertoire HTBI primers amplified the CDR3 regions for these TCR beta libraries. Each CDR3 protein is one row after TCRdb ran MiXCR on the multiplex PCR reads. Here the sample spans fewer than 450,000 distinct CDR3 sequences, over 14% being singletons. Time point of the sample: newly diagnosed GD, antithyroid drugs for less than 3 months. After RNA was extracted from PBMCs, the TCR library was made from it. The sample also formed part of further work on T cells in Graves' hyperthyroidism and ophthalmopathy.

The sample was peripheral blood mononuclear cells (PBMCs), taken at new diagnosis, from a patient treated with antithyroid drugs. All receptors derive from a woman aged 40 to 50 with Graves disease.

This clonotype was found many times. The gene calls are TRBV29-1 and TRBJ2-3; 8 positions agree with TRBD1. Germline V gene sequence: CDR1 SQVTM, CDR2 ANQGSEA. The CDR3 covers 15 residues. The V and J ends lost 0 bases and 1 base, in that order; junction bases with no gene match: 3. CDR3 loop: CSVEDETGGTDTQYF. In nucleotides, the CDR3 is TGCAGCGTTGAAGATGAGACAGGGGGCACAGATACGCAGTATTTT.

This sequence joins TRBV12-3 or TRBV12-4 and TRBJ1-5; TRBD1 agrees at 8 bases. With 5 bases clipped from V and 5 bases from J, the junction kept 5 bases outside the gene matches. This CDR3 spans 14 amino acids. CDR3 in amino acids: CASSGQQGDQPQHF. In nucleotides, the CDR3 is TGTGCCAGCAGTGGACAACAGGGGGATCAGCCCCAGCATTTT.

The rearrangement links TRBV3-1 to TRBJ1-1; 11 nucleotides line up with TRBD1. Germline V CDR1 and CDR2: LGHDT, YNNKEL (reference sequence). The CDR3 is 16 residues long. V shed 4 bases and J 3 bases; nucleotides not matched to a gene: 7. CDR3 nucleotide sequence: TGTGCCAGCAGCCGAGGACAGGGGGCCAGGTACACTGAAGCTTTCTTT. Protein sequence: CASSRGQGARYTEAFF.

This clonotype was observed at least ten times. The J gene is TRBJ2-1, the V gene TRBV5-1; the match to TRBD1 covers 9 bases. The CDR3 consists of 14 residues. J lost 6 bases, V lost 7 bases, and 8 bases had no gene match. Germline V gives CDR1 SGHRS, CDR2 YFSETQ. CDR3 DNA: TGCGCCAGCCGTCCGGGACAGGGAAGCAATGAGCAGTTCTTC. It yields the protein CASRPGQGSNEQFF.

The CDR3 DNA sequence: TGTGCCAGCAGCCAGCAAGGTTTTAAGCGACAGGGAGAGACCCAGTACTTC. Its translation: CASSQQGFKRQGETQYF. The V and J genes are TRBV4-2 and TRBJ2-5; 7 bases are a match to TRBD1. Trimming took 3 bases from V and 4 from J; bases not matched to a gene: 14. Germline lookup yields CDR1 LGHNA and CDR2 YNFKEQ. The CDR3 spans 17 residues.

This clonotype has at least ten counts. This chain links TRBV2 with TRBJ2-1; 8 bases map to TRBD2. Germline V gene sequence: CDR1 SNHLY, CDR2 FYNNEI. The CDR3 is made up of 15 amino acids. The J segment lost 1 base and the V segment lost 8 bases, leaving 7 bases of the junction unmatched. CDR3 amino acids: CASGSGTSSYNEQFF. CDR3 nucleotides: TGTGCCAGCGGATCCGGGACTAGTTCCTACAATGAGCAGTTCTTC.

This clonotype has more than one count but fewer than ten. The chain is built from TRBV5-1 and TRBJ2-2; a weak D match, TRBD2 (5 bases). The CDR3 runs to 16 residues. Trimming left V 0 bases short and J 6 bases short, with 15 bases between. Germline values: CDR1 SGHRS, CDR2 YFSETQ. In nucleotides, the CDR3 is TGCGCCAGCAGCTTGGCGGCCCAAACTAGTTCCGGGGAGCTGTTTTTT. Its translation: CASSLAAQTSSGELFF.

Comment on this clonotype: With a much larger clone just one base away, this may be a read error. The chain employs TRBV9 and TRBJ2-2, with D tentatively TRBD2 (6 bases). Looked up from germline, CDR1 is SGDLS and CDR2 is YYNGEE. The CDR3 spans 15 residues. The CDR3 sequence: CASSVSGVDTGGLFF. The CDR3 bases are TGTGCCAGCAGCGTTAGCGGAGTCGACACCGGGGGGCTGTTTTTT.

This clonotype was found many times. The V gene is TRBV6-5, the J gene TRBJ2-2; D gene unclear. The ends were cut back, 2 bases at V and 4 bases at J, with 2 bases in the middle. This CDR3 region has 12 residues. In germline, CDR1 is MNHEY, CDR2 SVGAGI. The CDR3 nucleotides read TGTGCCAGCAGTTACGGCACCGGGGAGCTGTTTTTT. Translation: CASSYGTGELFF.

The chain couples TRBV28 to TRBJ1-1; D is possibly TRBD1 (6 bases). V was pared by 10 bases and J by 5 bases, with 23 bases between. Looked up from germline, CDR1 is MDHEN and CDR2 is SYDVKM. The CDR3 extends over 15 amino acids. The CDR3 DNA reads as TGTGCCATCAAACTATTACAGGGTGGAAGGACTGAAGCTTTCTTT. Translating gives CAIKLLQGGRTEAFF. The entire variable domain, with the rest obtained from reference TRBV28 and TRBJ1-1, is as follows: DVKVTQSSRYLVKRTGEKVFLECVQDMDHENMFWYRQDPGLGLRLIYFSYDVKMKEKGDIPEGYSVSREKKERFSLILESASTNQTSMYLCAIKLLQGGRTEAFFGQGTRLTVV.

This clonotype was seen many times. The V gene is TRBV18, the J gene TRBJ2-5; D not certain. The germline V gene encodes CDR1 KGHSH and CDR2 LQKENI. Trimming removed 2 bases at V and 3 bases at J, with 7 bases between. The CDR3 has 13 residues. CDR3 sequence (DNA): TGTGCCAGCTCACCAGGCTCAGAAGAGACCCAGTACTTC. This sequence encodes CASSPGSEETQYF.

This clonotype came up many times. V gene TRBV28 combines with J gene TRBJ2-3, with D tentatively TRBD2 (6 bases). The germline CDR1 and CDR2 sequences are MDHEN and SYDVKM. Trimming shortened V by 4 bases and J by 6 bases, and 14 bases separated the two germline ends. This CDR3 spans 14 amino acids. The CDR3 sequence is CASSSNRLEDTQYF. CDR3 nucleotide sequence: TGTGCCAGCAGTTCAAATCGACTAGAGGATACGCAGTATTTT.

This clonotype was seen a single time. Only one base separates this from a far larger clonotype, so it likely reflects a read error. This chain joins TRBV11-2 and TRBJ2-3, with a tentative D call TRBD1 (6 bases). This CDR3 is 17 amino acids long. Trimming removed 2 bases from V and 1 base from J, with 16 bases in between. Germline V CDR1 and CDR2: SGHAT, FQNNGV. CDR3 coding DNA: TGTGCCAGCAGCTTATCCTCCGGGACATGCGGCACAGATACGCAGTATTTT. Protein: CASSLSSGTCGTDTQYF. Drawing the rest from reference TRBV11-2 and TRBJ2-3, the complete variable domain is EAGVAQSPRYKIIEKRQSVAFWCNPISGHATLYWYQQILGQGPKLLIQFQNNGVVDDSQLPKDRFSAERLKGVDSTLKIQPAKLEDSAVYLCASSLSSGTCGTDTQYFGPGTRLTVL.

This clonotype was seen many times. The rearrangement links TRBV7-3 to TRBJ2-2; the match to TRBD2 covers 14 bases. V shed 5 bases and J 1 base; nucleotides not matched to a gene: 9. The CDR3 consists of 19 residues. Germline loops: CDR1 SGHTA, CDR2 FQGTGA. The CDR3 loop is CASSPLGTSGRRNTGELFF. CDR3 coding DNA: TGTGCCAGCAGCCCCCTCGGGACTAGCGGGAGAAGGAACACCGGGGAGCTGTTTTTT.

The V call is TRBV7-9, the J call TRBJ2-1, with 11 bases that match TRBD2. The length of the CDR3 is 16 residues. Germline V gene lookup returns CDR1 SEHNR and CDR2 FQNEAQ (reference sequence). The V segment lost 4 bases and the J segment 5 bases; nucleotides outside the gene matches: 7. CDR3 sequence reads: CASSSPRLAGNNEQFF. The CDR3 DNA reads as TGTGCCAGCAGCTCCCCCCGACTAGCGGGGAACAATGAGCAGTTCTTC. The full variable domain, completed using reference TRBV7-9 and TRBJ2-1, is DTGVSQNPRHKITKRGQNVTFRCDPISEHNRLYWYRQTLGQGPEFLTYFQNEAQLEKSRLLSDRFSAERPKGSFSTLEIQRTEQGDSAMYLCASSSPRLAGNNEQFFGPGTRLTVL.